This T cell receptor beta chain was identified during a study of blood T cell repertoires in COVID-19. Study-wide background: Italy, Spain and the United States were the sources of the convalescent and acute COVID-19 samples. Nucleic acid was either cDNA or gDNA, and it came from T cells, B-cell-depleted T cells, or PBMCs.

Original data processing: Amplification with reference gene primers provided the estimates of nucleated cell counts. Measured with immunoSEQ multiplex PCR; TCRdb has only the in-frame clones, and not every one. That table is the source of V, J and clone size, and D and trimming were worked out from the DNA. Among 180,000 or so clones, about 85% were seen once, and the ten largest hold 0.99%. This CDR3 is 18 amino acids long. Germline V gene sequence: CDR1 SGHRS, CDR2 YFSETQ. V was pared by 4 bases and J by 6 bases, with 23 bases between. Specimen: peripheral blood. The genes are TRBV5-1 and TRBJ1-6; D may be TRBD1 (5 bases). The clonotype originates from a man aged 18 to 30 with acute or convalescent COVID-19. The CDR3 DNA sequence: TGCGCCAGCAGCCTGGTCGCGGGGGGAATCGGAGGTAATTCACCCCTCCACTTT. Encoded protein: CASSLVAGGIGGNSPLHF.